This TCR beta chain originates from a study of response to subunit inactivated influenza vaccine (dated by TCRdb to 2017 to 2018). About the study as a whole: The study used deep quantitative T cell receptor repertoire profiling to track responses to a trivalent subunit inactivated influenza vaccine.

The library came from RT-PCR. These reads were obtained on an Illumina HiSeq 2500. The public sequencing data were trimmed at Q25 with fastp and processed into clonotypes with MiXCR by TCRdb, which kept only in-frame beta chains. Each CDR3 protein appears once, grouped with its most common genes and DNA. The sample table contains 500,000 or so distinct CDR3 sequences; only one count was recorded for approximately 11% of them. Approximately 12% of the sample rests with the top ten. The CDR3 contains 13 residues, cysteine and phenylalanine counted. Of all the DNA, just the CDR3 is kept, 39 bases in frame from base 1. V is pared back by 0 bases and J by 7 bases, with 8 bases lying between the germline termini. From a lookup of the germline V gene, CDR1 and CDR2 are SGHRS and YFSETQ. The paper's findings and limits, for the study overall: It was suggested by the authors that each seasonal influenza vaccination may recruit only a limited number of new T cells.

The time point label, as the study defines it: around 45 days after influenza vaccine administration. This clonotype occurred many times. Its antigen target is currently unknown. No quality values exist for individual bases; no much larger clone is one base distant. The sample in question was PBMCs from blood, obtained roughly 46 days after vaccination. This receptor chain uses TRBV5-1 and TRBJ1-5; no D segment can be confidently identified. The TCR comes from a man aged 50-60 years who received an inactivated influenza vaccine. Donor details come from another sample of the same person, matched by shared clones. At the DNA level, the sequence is TGCGCCAGCAGCTTGGGCGTGGGGCAGCCCCAGCATTTT. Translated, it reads CASSLGVGQPQHF.